This record concerns one T cell receptor (beta chain) sequence. The CDR3 is made up of 15 amino acids. Trimming pared 5 bases from V and 5 bases from J, leaving 18 bases between. The germline gives CDR1 MRHNA, CDR2 SNTAGT. This sample stems from a study of blood T cell repertoires in COVID-19. Profiled with immunoSEQ multiplex PCR; TCRdb holds only in-frame clones, not every one. The sample lists 180,000 or so clones; around 88% were seen once. The chain recombines TRBV6-4 with TRBJ1-1; D is unresolved. This receptor was obtained from a man aged 35 to 55 with acute COVID-19. Sample: PBMCs or T cells enriched from blood (not recorded which). CDR3 protein: CASSKMPSPGTEAFF. Here the CDR3 DNA reads TGTGCCAGCAGTAAAATGCCCAGCCCCGGGACTGAAGCTTTCTTT.